This TCR beta chain was documented in a study of blood T cells in healthy people across ages. Study-wide results and limits: Unsorted PBMC input precluded a conclusive naive versus antigen-experienced comparison. Higher naive T cell percentage went strongly together with higher TCR beta diversity.

There are a few counts of this clonotype. Its target is not known. Germline V lookup: CDR1 SEHNR, CDR2 FQNEAQ (reference sequence). Between the trimmed V and J ends, which lost 6 bases and 0 bases, there was a span of 17 bases. This CDR3 region has 17 residues. A second PCR, run for 7 to 11 cycles, used a sample-barcoded 5' primer plus a J-beta primer mix. TCRdb independently ran MiXCR on the 5' RACE reads; one entry per CDR3 protein. The sample consists of roughly 800,000 distinct CDR3 sequences, about 62% of them appearing once. The J gene is TRBJ1-4, the V gene TRBV7-9; no definite D call. Input material: blood. This sequence originates from a man aged 30-40 years in good health. The chain's CDR3 is CASSNTRLDATNEKLFF. CDR3 coding DNA: TGTGCCAGCAGTAATACAAGGCTAGATGCAACTAATGAAAAACTGTTTTTT.